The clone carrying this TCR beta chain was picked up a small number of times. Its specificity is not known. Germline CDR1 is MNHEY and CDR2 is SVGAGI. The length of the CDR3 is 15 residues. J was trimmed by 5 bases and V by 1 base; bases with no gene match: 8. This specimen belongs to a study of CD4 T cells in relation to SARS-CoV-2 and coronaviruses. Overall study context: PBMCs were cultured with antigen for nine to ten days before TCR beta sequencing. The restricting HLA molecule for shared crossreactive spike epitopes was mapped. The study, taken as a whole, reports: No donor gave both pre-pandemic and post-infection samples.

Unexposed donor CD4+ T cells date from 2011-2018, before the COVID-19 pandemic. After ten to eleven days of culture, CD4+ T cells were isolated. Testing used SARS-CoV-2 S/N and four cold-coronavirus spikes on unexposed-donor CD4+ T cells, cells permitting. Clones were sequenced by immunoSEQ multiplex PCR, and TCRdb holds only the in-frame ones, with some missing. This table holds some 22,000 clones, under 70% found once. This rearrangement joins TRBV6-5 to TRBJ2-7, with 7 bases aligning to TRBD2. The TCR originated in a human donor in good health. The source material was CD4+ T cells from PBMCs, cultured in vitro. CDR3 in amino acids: CASSYWEGRRDEQYF. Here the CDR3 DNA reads TGTGCCAGCAGTTACTGGGAGGGCAGGAGGGACGAGCAGTACTTC.